The clone carrying this T cell receptor (beta chain) was found many times. As yet, its antigen is unknown. This specimen comes from a study of T-cell memory formation after mild COVID-19. Study-level background: TCR clusters largely stayed donor specific. General study findings and limits: Clones from the second wave (peaking day 37) had unconfirmed SARS-CoV-2 specificity. Detection of some responders pre-infection suggested pre-existing cross-reactive memory T cells participated. CD4/CD8 balance characterized clones contracting day 15 to 85, and CD4+ skew characterized later expanders.

TCRdb fed the 5' RACE reads into MiXCR, producing one record per CDR3 protein. The sample includes approximately 390,000 distinct CDR3 sequences, about a sixth of them seen just once. The CDR3 extends over 17 amino acids. The ends were cut back, 0 bases at V and 3 bases at J, with 14 bases in the middle. Germline CDR1 and CDR2: SGHTA and FQGNSA. The V gene is TRBV7-2, the J gene TRBJ2-2, with D tentatively TRBD1 or TRBD2 (6 bases each). The sequencing sample was made of PBMCs or a T cell subset sorted from them (not recorded which). This clonotype was obtained from a young man who had mild COVID-19 (a few samples of this study predate the infection). Cell type and time point are not known. The CDR3 sequence is CASSLAWGAAYTGELFF. CDR3 sequence (DNA): TGTGCCAGCAGCTTAGCTTGGGGGGCAGCGTACACCGGGGAGCTGTTTTTT.